This T cell receptor (beta chain) was identified during a study of identical twins. The study, taken as a whole, reports: Some out-of-frame alpha sequences were shared by twins, and these showed excess low generation probability. Not following the same donors, the study drew its conclusions from cross-sectional statistical analysis. Within cord blood, abundant beta clonotypes carried fewer insertions, but memory repertoires showed no such trend.

Template switching, a step in the protocol, added a universal primer site, and cDNA carried unique molecular identifiers. TCRdb independently ran MiXCR on the 5' RACE reads; one entry per CDR3 protein. The data show some 900,000 distinct CDR3 sequences, roughly 12% seen once. Germline-derived CDR1 and CDR2 are MNHNS and SASEGT. Trimming cost V 8 bases and J 0 bases, with 11 bases left between them. The CDR3 length is 14 residues. A few counts support this clonotype. Its antigen remains unidentified. These data are also associated with another study on yellow fever vaccine responses in identical twins.

The TCR originated in a woman aged 18-35 years in good health. The specimen was PBMCs. The chain combines TRBV6-1 with TRBJ1-3; unclear D gene. CDR3 sequence (DNA): TGTGCCAGCCGAATGCGGTCCTCTGGAAACACCATATATTTT. This gives the protein CASRMRSSGNTIYF.